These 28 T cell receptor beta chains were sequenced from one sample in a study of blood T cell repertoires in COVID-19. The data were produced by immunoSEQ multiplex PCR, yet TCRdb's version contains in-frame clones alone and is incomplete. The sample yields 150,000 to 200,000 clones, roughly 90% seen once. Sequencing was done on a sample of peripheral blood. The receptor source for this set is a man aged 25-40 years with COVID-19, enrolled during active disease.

The CDR3 bases are TGTGCCAGCAGAGGAGGGAGCCAGGTTGGCTACACCTTC. Protein: CASRGGSQVGYTF. The rearrangement joins TRBV6-4 to TRBJ1-2; D not resolved. CDR1 is MRHNA and CDR2 is SNTAGT in the germline V gene. Trimming shortened V by 6 bases and J by 7 bases, and 15 bases separated the two germline ends. The CDR3 is 13 residues long.

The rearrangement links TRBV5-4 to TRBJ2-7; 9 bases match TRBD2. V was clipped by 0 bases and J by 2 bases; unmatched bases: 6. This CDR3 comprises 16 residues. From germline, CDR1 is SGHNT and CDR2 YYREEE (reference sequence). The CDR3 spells CASSLGGGRATYEQYF. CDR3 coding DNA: TGTGCCAGCAGCTTGGGGGGCGGGAGGGCCACCTACGAGCAGTACTTC.

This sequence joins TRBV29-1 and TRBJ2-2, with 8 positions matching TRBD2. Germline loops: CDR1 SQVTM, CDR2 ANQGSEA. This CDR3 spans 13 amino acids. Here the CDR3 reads CSVREGNTGELFF. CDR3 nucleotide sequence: TGCAGTGTCCGGGAGGGAAACACCGGGGAGCTGTTTTTT.

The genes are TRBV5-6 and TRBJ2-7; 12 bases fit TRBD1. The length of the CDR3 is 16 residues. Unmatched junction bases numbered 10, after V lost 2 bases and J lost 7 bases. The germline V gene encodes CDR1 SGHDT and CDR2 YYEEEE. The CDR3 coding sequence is TGTGCCAGCAGCTTTAAATTCTGGGACAGGGGGCAGGAGCAGTACTTC. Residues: CASSFKFWDRGQEQYF. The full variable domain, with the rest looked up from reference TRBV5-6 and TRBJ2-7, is DAGVTQSPTHLIKTRGQQVTLRCSPKSGHDTVSWYQQALGQGPQFIFQYYEEEERQRGNFPDRFSGHQFPNYSSELNVNALLLGDSALYLCASSFKFWDRGQEQYFGPGTRLTVT.

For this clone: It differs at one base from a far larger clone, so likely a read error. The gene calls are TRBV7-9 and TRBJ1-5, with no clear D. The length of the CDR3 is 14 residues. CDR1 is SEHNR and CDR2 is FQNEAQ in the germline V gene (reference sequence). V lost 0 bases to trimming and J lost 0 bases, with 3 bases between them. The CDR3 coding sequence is TGTGCCAGCAGCTTAGCCAGTAGCAATCAGCCCCAGCATTTT. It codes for CASSLASSNQPQHF.

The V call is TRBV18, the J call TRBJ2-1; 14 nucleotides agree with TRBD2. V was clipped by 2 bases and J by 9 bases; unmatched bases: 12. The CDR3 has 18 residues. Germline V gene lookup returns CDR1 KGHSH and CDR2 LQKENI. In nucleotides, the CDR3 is TGTGCCAGCTCACCAGGATACAGACTAGCGGGAGGGCCTGGTGAGCAGTTCTTC. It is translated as CASSPGYRLAGGPGEQFF.

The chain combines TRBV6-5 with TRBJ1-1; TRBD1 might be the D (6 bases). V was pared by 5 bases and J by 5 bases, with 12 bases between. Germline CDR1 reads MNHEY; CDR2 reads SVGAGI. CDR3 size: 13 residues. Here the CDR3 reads CASSTQGWTEAFF. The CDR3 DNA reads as TGTGCCAGCAGTACACAGGGTTGGACTGAAGCTTTCTTT.

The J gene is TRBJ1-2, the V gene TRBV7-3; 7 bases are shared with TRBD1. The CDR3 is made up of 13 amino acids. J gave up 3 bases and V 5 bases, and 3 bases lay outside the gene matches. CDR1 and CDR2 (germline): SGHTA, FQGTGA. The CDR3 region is CASSPDRDYGYTF. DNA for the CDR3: TGTGCCAGCAGCCCCGACAGGGACTATGGCTACACCTTC.

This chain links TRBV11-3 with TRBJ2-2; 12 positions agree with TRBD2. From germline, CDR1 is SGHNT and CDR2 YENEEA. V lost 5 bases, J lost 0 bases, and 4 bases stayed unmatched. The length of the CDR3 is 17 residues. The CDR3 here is CASSPGLAGANTGELFF. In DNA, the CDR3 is TGTGCCAGCAGCCCGGGACTAGCGGGCGCGAACACCGGGGAGCTGTTTTTT.

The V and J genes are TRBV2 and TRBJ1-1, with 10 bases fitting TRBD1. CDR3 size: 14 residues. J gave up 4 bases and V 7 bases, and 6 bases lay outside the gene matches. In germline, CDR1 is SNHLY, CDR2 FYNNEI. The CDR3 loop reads CASNRDRGGTEAFF. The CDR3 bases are TGTGCCAGCAACCGGGACAGGGGTGGCACTGAAGCTTTCTTT.

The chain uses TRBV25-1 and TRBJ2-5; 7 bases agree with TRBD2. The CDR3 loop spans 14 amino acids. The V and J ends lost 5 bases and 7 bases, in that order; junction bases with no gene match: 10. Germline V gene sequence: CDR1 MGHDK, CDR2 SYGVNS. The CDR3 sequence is CASSRGHPGGTQYF. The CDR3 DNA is TGTGCCAGCAGTCGTGGACACCCGGGAGGGACCCAGTACTTC.

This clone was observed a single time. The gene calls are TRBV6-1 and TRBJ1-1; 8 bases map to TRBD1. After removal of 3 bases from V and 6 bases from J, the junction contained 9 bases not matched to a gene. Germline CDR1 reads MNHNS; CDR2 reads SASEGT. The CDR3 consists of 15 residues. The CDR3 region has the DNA TGTGCCAGCAGTGATCTAGGCAGGGGGCCGGCTGAAGCTTTCTTT. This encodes CASSDLGRGPAEAFF.

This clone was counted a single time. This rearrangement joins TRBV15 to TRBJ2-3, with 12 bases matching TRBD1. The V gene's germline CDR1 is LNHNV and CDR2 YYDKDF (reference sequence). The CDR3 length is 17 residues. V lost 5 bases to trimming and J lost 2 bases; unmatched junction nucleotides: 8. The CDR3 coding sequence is TGTGCCACCAGCGACCGGGACAGGGGGCGGAACACAGATACGCAGTATTTT. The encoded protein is CATSDRDRGRNTDTQYF.

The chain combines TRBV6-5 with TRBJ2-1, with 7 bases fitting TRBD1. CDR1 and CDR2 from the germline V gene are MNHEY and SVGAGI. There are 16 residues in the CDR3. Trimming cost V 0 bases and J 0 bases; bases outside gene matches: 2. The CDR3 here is CASSYSSGGSYNEQFF. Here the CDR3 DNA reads TGTGCCAGCAGTTACTCATCAGGGGGCTCCTACAATGAGCAGTTCTTC.

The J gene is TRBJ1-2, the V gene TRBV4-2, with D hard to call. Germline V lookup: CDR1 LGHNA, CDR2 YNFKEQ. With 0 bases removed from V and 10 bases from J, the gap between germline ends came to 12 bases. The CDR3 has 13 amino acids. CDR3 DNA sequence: TGTGCCAGCAGCCAAGATTTAGAAAGAGACTACACCTTC. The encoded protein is CASSQDLERDYTF.

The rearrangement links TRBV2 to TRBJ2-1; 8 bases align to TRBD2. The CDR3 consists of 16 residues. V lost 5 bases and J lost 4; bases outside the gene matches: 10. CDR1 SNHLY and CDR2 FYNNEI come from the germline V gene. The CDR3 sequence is CASSPMGGRSYNEQFF. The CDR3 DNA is TGTGCCAGCAGTCCGATGGGCGGGAGGTCTTACAATGAGCAGTTCTTC.

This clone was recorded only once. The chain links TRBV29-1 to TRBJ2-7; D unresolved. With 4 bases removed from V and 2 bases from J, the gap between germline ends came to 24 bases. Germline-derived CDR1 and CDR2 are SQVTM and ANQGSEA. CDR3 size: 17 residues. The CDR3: CSVVVRGQTYPPYEQYF. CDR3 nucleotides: TGCAGCGTTGTCGTCCGCGGCCAGACCTACCCTCCCTACGAGCAGTACTTC.

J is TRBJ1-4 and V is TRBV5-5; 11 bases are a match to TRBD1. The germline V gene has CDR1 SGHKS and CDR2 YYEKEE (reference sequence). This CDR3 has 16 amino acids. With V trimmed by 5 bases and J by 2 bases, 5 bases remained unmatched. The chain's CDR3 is CASSPGQGVTNEKLFF. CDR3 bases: TGTGCCAGCAGTCCGGGACAGGGGGTGACTAATGAAAAACTGTTTTTT.

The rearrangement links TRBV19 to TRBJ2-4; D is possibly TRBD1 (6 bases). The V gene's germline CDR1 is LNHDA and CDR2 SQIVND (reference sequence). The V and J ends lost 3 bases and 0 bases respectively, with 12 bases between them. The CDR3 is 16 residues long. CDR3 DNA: TGTGCCAGTAGTATTCGGCAGGGGTTAGCCAAAAACATTCAGTACTTC. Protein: CASSIRQGLAKNIQYF.

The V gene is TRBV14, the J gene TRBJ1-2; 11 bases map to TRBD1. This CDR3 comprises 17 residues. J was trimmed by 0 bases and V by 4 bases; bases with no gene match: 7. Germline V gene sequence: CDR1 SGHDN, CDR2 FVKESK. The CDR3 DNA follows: TGTGCCAGCAGCCGGGGACAGGGGGTCATACCTAACTATGGCTACACCTTC. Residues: CASSRGQGVIPNYGYTF.

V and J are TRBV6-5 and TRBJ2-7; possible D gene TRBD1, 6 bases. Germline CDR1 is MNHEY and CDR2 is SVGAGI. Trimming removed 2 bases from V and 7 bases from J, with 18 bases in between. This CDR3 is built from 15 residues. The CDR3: CASSYQQTRGNEQYF. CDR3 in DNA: TGTGCCAGCAGTTACCAGCAGACCAGGGGCAATGAGCAGTACTTC.

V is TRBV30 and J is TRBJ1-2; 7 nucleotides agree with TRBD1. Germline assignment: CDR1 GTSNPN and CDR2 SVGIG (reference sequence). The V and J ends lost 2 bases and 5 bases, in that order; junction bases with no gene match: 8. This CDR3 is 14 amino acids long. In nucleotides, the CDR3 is TGTGCCTGGAGTCCAGGGGGTTCCAGGTATGGCTACACCTTC. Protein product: CAWSPGGSRYGYTF. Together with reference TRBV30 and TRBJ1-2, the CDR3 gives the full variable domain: SQTIHQWPATLVQPVGSPLSLECTVEGTSNPNLYWYRQAAGRGLQLLFYSVGIGQISSEVPQNLSASRPQDRQFILSSKKLLLSDSGFYLCAWSPGGSRYGYTFGSGTRLTVV.

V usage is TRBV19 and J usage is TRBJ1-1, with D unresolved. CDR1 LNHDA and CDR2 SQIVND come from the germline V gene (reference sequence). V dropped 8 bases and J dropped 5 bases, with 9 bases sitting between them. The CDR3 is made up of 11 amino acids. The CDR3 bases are TGTGCCAGTGAGGCGAGGACTGAAGCTTTCTTT. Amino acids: CASEARTEAFF.

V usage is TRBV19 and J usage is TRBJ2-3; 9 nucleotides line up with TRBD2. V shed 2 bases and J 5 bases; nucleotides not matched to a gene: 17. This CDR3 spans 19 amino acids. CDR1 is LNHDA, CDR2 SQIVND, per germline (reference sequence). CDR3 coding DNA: TGTGCCAGTAGTATATTTTCTGAGCGGGGGGCCCCGAGGGGAGATACGCAGTATTTT. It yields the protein CASSIFSERGAPRGDTQYF.

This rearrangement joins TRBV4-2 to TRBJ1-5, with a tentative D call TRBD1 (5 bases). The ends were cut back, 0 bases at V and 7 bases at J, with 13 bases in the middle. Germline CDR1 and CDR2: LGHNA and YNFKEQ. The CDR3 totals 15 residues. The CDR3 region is CASSQDRGAGQPQHF. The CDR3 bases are TGTGCCAGCAGCCAAGATAGGGGCGCGGGGCAGCCCCAGCATTTT.

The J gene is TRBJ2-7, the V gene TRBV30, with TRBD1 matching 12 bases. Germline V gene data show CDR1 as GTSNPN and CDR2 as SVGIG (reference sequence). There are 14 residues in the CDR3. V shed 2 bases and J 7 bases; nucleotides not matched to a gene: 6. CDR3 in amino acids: CAWSWGQGAREQYF. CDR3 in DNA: TGTGCCTGGAGTTGGGGACAGGGGGCGAGGGAGCAGTACTTC.

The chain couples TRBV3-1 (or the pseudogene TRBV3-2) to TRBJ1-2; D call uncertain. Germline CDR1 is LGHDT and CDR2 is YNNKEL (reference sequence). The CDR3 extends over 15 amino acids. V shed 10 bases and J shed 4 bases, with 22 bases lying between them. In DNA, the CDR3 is TGTGCCACCGCACAAACAGACCGACCCTCCTATGGCTACACCTTC. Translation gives CATAQTDRPSYGYTF.

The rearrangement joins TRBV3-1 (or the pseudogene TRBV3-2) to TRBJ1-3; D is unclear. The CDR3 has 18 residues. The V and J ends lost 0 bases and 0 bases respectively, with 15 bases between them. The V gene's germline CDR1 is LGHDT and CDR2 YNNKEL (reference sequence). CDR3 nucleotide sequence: TGTGCCAGCAGCCAAGATCTTGGACCGGGGATCTCTGGAAACACCATATATTTT. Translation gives CASSQDLGPGISGNTIYF.